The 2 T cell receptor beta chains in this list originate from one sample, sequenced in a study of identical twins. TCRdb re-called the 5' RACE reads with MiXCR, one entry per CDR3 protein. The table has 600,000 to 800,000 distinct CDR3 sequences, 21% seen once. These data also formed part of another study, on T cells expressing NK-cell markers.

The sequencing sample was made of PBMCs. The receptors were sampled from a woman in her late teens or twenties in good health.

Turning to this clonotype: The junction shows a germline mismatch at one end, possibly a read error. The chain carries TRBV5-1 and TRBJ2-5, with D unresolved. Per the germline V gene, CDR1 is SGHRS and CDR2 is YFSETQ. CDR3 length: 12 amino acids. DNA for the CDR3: TGCGCCAGCAGCTTGTGGCAAGAGACCCAGAACTTC. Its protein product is CASSLWQETQNF.

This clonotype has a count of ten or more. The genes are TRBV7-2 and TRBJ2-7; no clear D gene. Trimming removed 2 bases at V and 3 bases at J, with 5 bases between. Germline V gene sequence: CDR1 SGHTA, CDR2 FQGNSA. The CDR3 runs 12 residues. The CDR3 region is CASSLSIYEQYF. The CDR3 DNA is TGTGCCAGCAGCTTATCTATCTACGAGCAGTACTTC.